This T cell receptor beta chain originates from a study of blood T cell repertoires in COVID-19. The wider study: Acute-phase and convalescent COVID-19 samples originated in the United States, Italy and Spain. In each case, the material was cDNA or gDNA derived from T cells, B-cell-depleted T cells, or PBMCs.

Germline V gives CDR1 SGHNT, CDR2 YENEEA. The CDR3 covers 15 residues. V dropped 2 bases and J dropped 3; count of bases not matched to a gene: 7. Authors' analysis steps: How many nucleated cells were present was estimated from reference gene primer amplification. Here immunoSEQ multiplex PCR was the method, and the copy in TCRdb shows in-frame clones only, minus some. The V and J calls and clone size were taken over from that table, and D and trimming were inferred from the DNA. This table holds about 44,000 clones, about 86% found once. Sequencing was performed on peripheral blood. This clonotype was obtained from a human donor in a cohort sampled during active COVID-19. The chain has TRBV11-3 and TRBJ2-7, with 7 bases aligning to TRBD1. The CDR3 DNA is TGTGCCAGCAGCTTATACGGGACAGACGACTACGAGCAGTACTTC. It codes for CASSLYGTDDYEQYF.